Each of the 8 T cell receptor beta chains below was sequenced from the same sample in a study of graft-versus-host responses after intestinal transplantation. Some clones are missing from TCRdb's copy, which holds only in-frame ones; the method was immunoSEQ multiplex PCR. The sample lists 140,000 or so clones, 80% to 95% occurring once. No cognate antigen is known for these TCRs. Specimen: unstimulated CD4+ T cells sorted from spleen or lymph node cells, collected before intestinal transplant. These receptors came from a human donor who received an intestinal transplant.

DNA for the CDR3: TGTGCCAGCAGGAGGACAGGGGAAAACATTCAGTACTTC. Its translation is CASRRTGENIQYF. The chain uses TRBV28 and TRBJ2-4; 9 nucleotides align to TRBD1. The CDR3 covers 13 residues. Germline CDR1 MDHEN, CDR2 SYDVKM. V shed 6 bases and J 5 bases; nucleotides not matched to a gene: 2. Full variable domain (remainder filled in from reference TRBV28 and TRBJ2-4): DVKVTQSSRYLVKRTGEKVFLECVQDMDHENMFWYRQDPGLGLRLIYFSYDVKMKEKGDIPEGYSVSREKKERFSLILESASTNQTSMYLCASRRTGENIQYFGAGTRLSVL.

The gene calls are TRBV27 and TRBJ2-1; 11 positions agree with TRBD2. The CDR3 runs to 17 residues. Trimming at V came to 0 bases and at J to 4 bases, leaving 5 bases not matched to a gene. From germline, CDR1 is MNHEY and CDR2 SMNVEV (reference sequence). In DNA, the CDR3 is TGTGCCAGCAGTTTATCGGTACTAGCGGGAGATTACAATGAGCAGTTCTTC. The encoded protein is CASSLSVLAGDYNEQFF.

This clone has a single count. V and J are TRBV27 and TRBJ2-7; D unclear. Per germline, CDR1 MNHEY and CDR2 SMNVEV (reference sequence). This CDR3 spans 11 amino acids. V was cut by 8 bases and J by 3 bases, with 8 bases left in between. CDR3 region: CASPPDYEQYF. CDR3 bases: TGTGCCAGCCCCCCAGACTACGAGCAGTACTTC.

The rearrangement uses TRBV15 and TRBJ2-1, with no clear D. Germline assignment: CDR1 LNHNV and CDR2 YYDKDF (reference sequence). This CDR3 is 12 amino acids long. V shed 0 bases and J shed 5 bases, with 2 bases lying between them. CDR3 region: CATSRDNNEQFF. The CDR3 region has the DNA TGTGCCACCAGCAGAGACAACAATGAGCAGTTCTTC.

This rearrangement joins TRBV13 to TRBJ2-3; 7 nucleotides match TRBD1. CDR3 length: 18 residues. Germline-derived CDR1 and CDR2 are PRHDT and FYEKMQ (reference sequence). With V trimmed by 5 bases and J by 3 bases, 17 bases remained unmatched. Written as DNA, the CDR3 is TGTGCCAGCAGCCCCGCTAGACAGGGAGAGAGTCAGACAGATACGCAGTATTTT. Residues: CASSPARQGESQTDTQYF. The full variable domain, in which reference TRBV13 and TRBJ2-3 provide the parts outside the CDR3, is AAGVIQSPRHLIKEKRETATLKCYPIPRHDTVYWYQQGPGQDPQFLISFYEKMQSDKGSIPDRFSAQQFSDYHSELNMSSLELGDSALYFCASSPARQGESQTDTQYFGPGTRLTVL.

This rearrangement joins TRBV28 to TRBJ1-3, with D uncertain. Germline V CDR1 and CDR2: MDHEN, SYDVKM. V shed 2 bases and J shed 4 bases, with 6 bases lying between them. This CDR3 comprises 13 residues. CDR3 coding DNA: TGTGCCAGCAGTTTAGGACGGGGAAACACCATATATTTT. This encodes CASSLGRGNTIYF. Together with reference TRBV28 and TRBJ1-3, the CDR3 gives the full variable domain: DVKVTQSSRYLVKRTGEKVFLECVQDMDHENMFWYRQDPGLGLRLIYFSYDVKMKEKGDIPEGYSVSREKKERFSLILESASTNQTSMYLCASSLGRGNTIYFGEGSWLTVV.

The genes are TRBV6-1 and TRBJ2-5, with a weak D call TRBD2 (5 bases). CDR3 length: 15 amino acids. V was shortened by 4 bases and J by 4 bases, with 16 bases between the two germline ends. Germline loops: CDR1 MNHNS, CDR2 SASEGT. In DNA form, the CDR3 reads TGTGCCAGCAGTGGTTTACTAGGGTGGGCAGAGACCCAGTACTTC. Its translation is CASSGLLGWAETQYF.

A single count supports this clone. This chain joins TRBV19 and TRBJ2-1; D gene unclear. Trimming left V 10 bases short and J 0 bases short, with 10 bases between. The CDR3 is 13 residues long. CDR1 is LNHDA and CDR2 is SQIVND in the germline V gene (reference sequence). The CDR3 DNA reads TGTGCCACCGAACCGAGCTCCTACAATGAGCAGTTCTTC. Translating it yields CATEPSSYNEQFF.